These 25 T cell receptor beta chains were sequenced from one sample in a study of blood T cell repertoires in COVID-19 (dated by TCRdb to the early 2020s). Receptor libraries were prepared by the immunoSEQ multiplex PCR assay. As stored in TCRdb, this immuneACCESS dataset retains in-frame rearrangements with V and J assigned. A fraction of the clones does not appear; measured against another copy, unresolved V genes explain less than half of the discrepancy, and the remainder lacks a known reason. This sample comprises a few hundred thousand clones, about 83% of them detected only once. The ten most abundant clones make up roughly 1.9% of the sample. Sequencing was carried out using peripheral blood. The receptor set was obtained from a man aged 30 to 39 who had recovered from COVID-19.

The chain joins TRBV5-5 to TRBJ1-1; weak D call: TRBD1 (5 bases). V was cut by 5 bases and J by 0 bases, with 17 bases left in between. The germline CDR1 and CDR2 sequences are SGHKS and YYEKEE (reference sequence). The CDR3 is made up of 16 amino acids. CDR3 DNA: TGTGCCAGCAGACCCGGGACTCCTTACATGAACACTGAAGCTTTCTTT. Encoded protein: CASRPGTPYMNTEAFF.

The chain has TRBV15 and TRBJ1-6; D uncertain. CDR3 length: 15 amino acids. The V and J ends lost 3 bases and 5 bases respectively, with 11 bases between them. CDR1 and CDR2 from the germline V gene are LNHNV and YYDKDF (reference sequence). CDR3 bases: TGTGCCACCAGCAGGCACCGGGGAGATAATTCACCCCTCCACTTT. Its protein product is CATSRHRGDNSPLHF. The whole variable domain, remainder taken from reference TRBV15 and TRBJ1-6, is DAMVIQNPRYQVTQFGKPVTLSCSQTLNHNVMYWYQQKSSQAPKLLFHYYDKDFNNEADTPDNFQSRRPNTSFCFLDIRSPGLGDTAMYLCATSRHRGDNSPLHFGNGTRLTVT.

The V and J genes are TRBV9 and TRBJ1-4; D ambiguous. Trimming took off 2 bases at V and 13 bases at J, with 21 bases between the two ends. The length of the CDR3 is 15 residues. CDR1 and CDR2 from the germline V gene are SGDLS and YYNGEE. The CDR3 region is CASSVGEREGTGLFF. CDR3 in DNA: TGTGCCAGCAGCGTGGGAGAAAGGGAAGGAACGGGACTGTTTTTT.

This clone was seen a handful of times. This chain uses TRBV9 with TRBJ2-7, with 12 bases matching TRBD2. This CDR3 spans 15 amino acids. J lost 5 bases, V lost 4 bases, and 7 bases had no gene match. Germline values: CDR1 SGDLS, CDR2 YYNGEE. The CDR3 DNA follows: TGTGCCAGCAGCTTACGGACTAGCGGGGCCAACGAGCAGTACTTC. Protein product: CASSLRTSGANEQYF.

The genes are TRBV12-5 and TRBJ1-2; TRBD1 aligns across 9 bases. V dropped 7 bases and J dropped 3; count of bases not matched to a gene: 9. This CDR3 spans 15 amino acids. Germline V gives CDR1 LGHNT, CDR2 FRNRAP. The CDR3 sequence is CASATGQGSDYGYTF. CDR3 DNA sequence: TGTGCTAGTGCTACGGGACAGGGATCCGACTATGGCTACACCTTC.

The V call is TRBV6-1, the J call TRBJ2-7; 10 bases are shared with TRBD1. Germline V lookup: CDR1 MNHNS, CDR2 SASEGT. J gave up 0 bases and V 1 base, and 0 bases lay outside the gene matches. This CDR3 is 15 amino acids long. Written as DNA, the CDR3 is TGTGCCAGCAGTGAAGGGACAGGGGGCTCCTACGAGCAGTACGTC. Protein sequence: CASSEGTGGSYEQYV.

The chain employs TRBV2 and TRBJ2-5; D is perhaps TRBD1 (6 bases). The CDR3 is 14 amino acids. Deletions cut 3 bases from V and 4 bases from J, with 12 bases between. The germline CDR1 and CDR2 sequences are SNHLY and FYNNEI. CDR3 in amino acids: CASSDSQGGETQYF. The CDR3, as DNA: TGTGCCAGCAGTGATTCACAGGGTGGAGAGACCCAGTACTTC.

This clone was seen only once. This chain uses TRBV2 with TRBJ2-5; possible D gene TRBD2, 7 bases. Between the trimmed V and J ends, which lost 6 bases and 4 bases, there was a span of 12 bases. CDR1 is SNHLY, CDR2 FYNNEI, per germline. The CDR3 loop spans 13 amino acids. The CDR3 sequence: CASSSGGLETQYF. The CDR3 DNA reads TGTGCCAGCAGCTCGGGGGGCTTAGAGACCCAGTACTTC.

J is TRBJ2-1 and V is TRBV6-6; 7 nucleotides align to TRBD2. The trim removed 6 bases at V and 4 bases at J, leaving 3 bases unmatched. CDR1 is MNHNY and CDR2 is SVGAGI in the germline V gene (reference sequence). CDR3 length equals 13 residues. CDR3 DNA sequence: TGTGCCAGCAGGGGAGGGGTTTACAATGAGCAGTTCTTC. It encodes CASRGGVYNEQFF.

The V and J genes are TRBV28 and TRBJ1-6, with no clear D. CDR3 length equals 15 residues. Germline lookup yields CDR1 MDHEN and CDR2 SYDVKM. Deletions cut 7 bases from V and 7 bases from J, with 17 bases between. CDR3 loop: CASTSPGMGNSPLHF. For the CDR3, the DNA is TGTGCCAGCACCTCACCAGGAATGGGCAATTCACCCCTCCACTTT.

The chain recombines TRBV5-1 with TRBJ2-7, with D possibly being TRBD2 (5 bases). This CDR3 comprises 15 residues. The germline V and J ends were trimmed by 5 bases and 0 bases, with 15 bases remaining between them. Germline V gene sequence: CDR1 SGHRS, CDR2 YFSETQ. Here the CDR3 reads CASSDSGLSSYEQYF. The CDR3 nucleotides are TGCGCCAGCAGTGATTCGGGATTAAGCTCCTACGAGCAGTACTTC. The whole variable domain, remainder taken from reference TRBV5-1 and TRBJ2-7, is KAGVTQTPRYLIKTRGQQVTLSCSPISGHRSVSWYQQTPGQGLQFLFEYFSETQRNKGNFPGRFSGRQFSNSRSEMNVSTLELGDSALYLCASSDSGLSSYEQYFGPGTRLTVT.

The chain's CDR3 is CASSPSAGPTSIQPGNMFLQYF. The CDR3 DNA reads TGCGCCAGCAGCCCATCCGCGGGGCCTACCTCGATCCAACCCGGGAACATGTTTCTCCAGTACTTC. The chain recombines TRBV4-1 with TRBJ2-5; maybe TRBD2 (6 bases). The V gene's germline CDR1 is MGHRA and CDR2 YSYEKL. The CDR3 is 22 residues long. With 4 bases removed from V and 10 bases from J, the gap between germline ends came to 43 bases.

The CDR3 DNA follows: TGTGCCAGCAGTTCTGGACTAGCGGGGGAGAAGTACTTC. Translation: CASSSGLAGEKYF. The J gene is TRBJ2-7, the V gene TRBV6-4, with 13 bases aligning to TRBD2. The V and J ends lost 5 bases and 11 bases, in that order; junction bases with no gene match: 6. CDR1 is MRHNA and CDR2 is SNTAGT in the germline V gene. This CDR3 contains 13 residues.

With regard to this clone: Other DNA sequences in the same sample also yield this CDR3. This sequence joins TRBV5-1 and TRBJ2-3; 8 nucleotides line up with TRBD1. Unmatched junction bases numbered 5, after V lost 4 bases and J lost 1 base. Germline CDR1 SGHRS, CDR2 YFSETQ. The CDR3 spans 15 residues. CDR3 nucleotides: TGCGCCAGCAGCATAGGACAGGGCGGCACAGATACGCAGTATTTT. It specifies CASSIGQGGTDTQYF.

There are a few counts of this clone. CDR3: CASSPDRPPLDEQYF. The CDR3 DNA reads as TGTGCCAGCTCACCGGACAGGCCCCCCCTAGACGAGCAGTACTTC. The chain links TRBV18 to TRBJ2-7, with 7 bases that match TRBD1. Germline V CDR1 and CDR2: KGHSH, LQKENI. Trimming at V came to 3 bases and at J to 5 bases, leaving 10 bases not matched to a gene. The CDR3 consists of 15 residues. Together with reference TRBV18 and TRBJ2-7, the CDR3 gives the full variable domain: NAGVMQNPRHLVRRRGQEARLRCSPMKGHSHVYWYRQLPEEGLKFMVYLQKENIIDESGMPKERFSAEFPKEGPSILRIQQVVRGDSAAYFCASSPDRPPLDEQYFGPGTRLTVT.

The genes are TRBV27 and TRBJ1-1; perhaps TRBD1 as D (6 bases). Trimming took 2 bases from V and 5 from J, leaving 12 bases between them. The CDR3 has 14 amino acids. Looked up from germline, CDR1 is MNHEY and CDR2 is SMNVEV (reference sequence). The CDR3: CASSLTGGRTEAFF. The CDR3 DNA is TGTGCCAGCAGTTTAACTGGGGGCAGAACTGAAGCTTTCTTT.

The rearrangement uses TRBV14 and TRBJ1-6, with TRBD1 matching over 7 bases. J was trimmed by 8 bases and V by 4 bases; bases with no gene match: 5. The CDR3 is 14 amino acids. Germline assignment: CDR1 SGHDN and CDR2 FVKESK. The CDR3 is CASSPQGVDSPLHF. Written as DNA, the CDR3 is TGTGCCAGCAGCCCGCAGGGGGTGGATTCACCCCTCCACTTT. The variable domain in full, with the rest retrieved from reference TRBV14 and TRBJ1-6, is EAGVTQFPSHSVIEKGQTVTLRCDPISGHDNLYWYRRVMGKEIKFLLHFVKESKQDESGMPNNRFLAERTGGTYSTLKVQPAELEDSGVYFCASSPQGVDSPLHFGNGTRLTVT.

The V gene is TRBV5-4, the J gene TRBJ1-6, with D unresolved. V was shortened by 1 base and J by 8 bases, with 19 bases between the two germline ends. This CDR3 is 17 amino acids long. Germline values: CDR1 SGHNT, CDR2 YYREEE (reference sequence). CDR3 nucleotide sequence: TGTGCCAGCAGCTTGATCCCTATCACATTAGACTATTCACCCCTCCACTTT. This codes for CASSLIPITLDYSPLHF.

The rearrangement links TRBV12-3 or TRBV12-4 to TRBJ2-1; D might be TRBD2 (6 bases). V was clipped by 3 bases and J by 8 bases, with 11 bases between them. The CDR3 is made up of 13 amino acids. The CDR3 sequence is CASSFAPGDEQFF. The CDR3 DNA reads TGTGCCAGCAGTTTCGCTCCGGGGGATGAGCAGTTCTTC.

This chain uses TRBV5-1 with TRBJ2-5; a possible D gene is TRBD1 (5 bases). This CDR3 comprises 15 residues. CDR1 and CDR2 from the germline V gene are SGHRS and YFSETQ. V lost 0 bases to trimming and J lost 5 bases, with 14 bases between them. As DNA, the CDR3 is TGCGCCAGCAGCTTGGGAACCAGGGAAACGGAGACCCAGTACTTC. This gives the protein CASSLGTRETETQYF.

This clone has a handful of counts. The V call is TRBV7-8, the J call TRBJ1-5; no firm D call. V lost 4 bases to trimming and J lost 4 bases, with 5 bases between them. Germline values: CDR1 SGHVS, CDR2 FQNEAQ. The CDR3 totals 12 residues. Here the CDR3 DNA reads TGTGCCAGCAGCTCGTTAAATCAGCCCCAGCATTTT. Translating gives CASSSLNQPQHF.

The gene calls are TRBV28 and TRBJ1-3; TRBD1 matches at 9 bases. The CDR3 extends over 13 amino acids. Germline CDR1 is MDHEN and CDR2 is SYDVKM. CDR3 coding DNA: TGTGCACACAGGGGGCTCTTTGGAAACACCATATATTTT. The encoded protein is CAHRGLFGNTIYF. The full variable domain, its missing parts supplied by reference TRBV28 and TRBJ1-3, is DVKVTQSSRYLVKRTGEKVFLECVQDMDHENMFWYRQDPGLGLRLIYFSYDVKMKEKGDIPEGYSVSREKKERFSLILESASTNQTSMYLCAHRGLFGNTIYFGEGSWLTVV.

The CDR3 DNA reads TGTGCCAGCAGTCAATCCGGGACAATGGTAACACCCCTCCACTTT. This sequence encodes CASSQSGTMVTPLHF. The genes are TRBV6-6 and TRBJ1-6; possibly TRBD1 for D (6 bases). The germline CDR1 and CDR2 sequences are MNHNY and SVGAGI (reference sequence). With 5 bases removed from V and 11 bases from J, the gap between germline ends came to 19 bases. CDR3 length equals 15 residues.

The chain couples TRBV12-5 to TRBJ2-6; the match to TRBD1 covers 9 bases. Germline trimming cut 5 bases from V and 2 bases from J; bases unmatched to any gene: 4. The CDR3 length is 16 residues. CDR1 and CDR2 from the germline V gene are LGHNT and FRNRAP. CDR3 in DNA: TGTGCTAGTGGTGGGACAGGGCCCCCTGGGGCCAACGTCCTGACTTTC. This sequence encodes CASGGTGPPGANVLTF.

The chain links TRBV4-1 to TRBJ2-2; 11 bases are shared with TRBD2. Germline CDR1 is MGHRA and CDR2 is YSYEKL. The CDR3 runs to 19 residues. Losses at the gene ends were 0 bases for V and 5 bases for J; bases not matched to a gene: 11. The CDR3 loop is CASSQEVSGGAFKTGELFF. DNA of the CDR3: TGCGCCAGCAGCCAAGAAGTTAGCGGGGGGGCCTTTAAAACCGGGGAGCTGTTTTTT.